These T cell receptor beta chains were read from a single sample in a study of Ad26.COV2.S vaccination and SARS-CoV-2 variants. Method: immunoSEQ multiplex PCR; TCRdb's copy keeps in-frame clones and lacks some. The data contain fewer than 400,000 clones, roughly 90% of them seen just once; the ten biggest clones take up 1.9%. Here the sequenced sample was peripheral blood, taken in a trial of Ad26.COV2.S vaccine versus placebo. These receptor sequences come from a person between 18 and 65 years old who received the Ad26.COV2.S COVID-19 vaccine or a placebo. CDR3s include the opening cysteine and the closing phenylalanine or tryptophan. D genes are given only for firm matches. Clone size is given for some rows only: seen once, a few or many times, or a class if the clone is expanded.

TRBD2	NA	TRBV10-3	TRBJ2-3	CAISAAGPSTDTQYF	TGTGCCATCAGTGCAGCGGGACCTAGCACAGATACGCAGTATTTT
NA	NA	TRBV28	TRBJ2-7	CASSTPVGGGFNEQYF	TGTGCCAGCAGTACCCCGGTTGGAGGGGGCTTTAACGAGCAGTACTTC
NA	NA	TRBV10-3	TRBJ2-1	CAISSRTAEQFF	TGTGCCATCAGCTCACGGACTGCCGAGCAGTTCTTC
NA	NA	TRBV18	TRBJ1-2	CASSPEAYYGYTF	TGTGCCAGCTCACCGGAGGCTTACTATGGCTACACCTTC
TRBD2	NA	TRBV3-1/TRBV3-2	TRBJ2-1	CASSPGLAGTNEQFF	TGTGCCAGCAGCCCGGGACTAGCGGGAACCAATGAGCAGTTCTTC
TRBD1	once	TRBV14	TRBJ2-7	CASSHLWETGKTYEQYF	TGTGCCAGCAGCCACCTATGGGAGACAGGGAAAACCTACGAGCAGTACTTC
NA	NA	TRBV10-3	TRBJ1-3	CAAETSGNTIYF	TGTGCCGCGGAAACCTCTGGAAACACCATATATTTT
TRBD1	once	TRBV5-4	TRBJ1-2	CASSFPGQGASYGYTF	TGTGCCAGCAGCTTCCCCGGACAGGGGGCAAGTTACGGCTACACCTTC
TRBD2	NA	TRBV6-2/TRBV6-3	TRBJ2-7	CASSIQGTSGRREQYF	TGTGCCAGCAGTATCCAAGGGACTAGCGGGAGGCGGGAGCAGTACTTC
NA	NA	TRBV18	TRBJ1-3	CASSPGPVRGNTIYF	TGTGCCAGCTCACCCGGGCCCGTGCGGGGAAACACCATATATTTT
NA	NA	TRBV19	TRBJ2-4	CASPIGRWYIQYF	TGTGCCAGTCCTATTGGAAGGTGGTACATTCAGTACTTC
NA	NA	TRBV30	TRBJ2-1	CAWSKGVYYNEQFF	TGTGCCTGGAGTAAGGGAGTGTACTACAATGAGCAGTTCTTC
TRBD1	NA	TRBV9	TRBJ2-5	CASSPGQGKETQYF	TGTGCCAGCAGTCCGGGACAGGGTAAAGAGACCCAGTACTTC
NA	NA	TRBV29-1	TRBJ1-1	CSVLGTANTEAFF	TGCAGCGTTTTAGGGACTGCGAACACTGAAGCTTTCTTT
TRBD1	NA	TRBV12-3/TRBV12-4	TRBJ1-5	CASSTGDQPQHF	TGTGCCAGCAGTACAGGGGATCAGCCCCAGCATTTT
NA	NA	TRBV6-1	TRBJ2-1	CASSEGGPRLTNEQFF	TGTGCCAGCAGTGAAGGCGGGCCAAGGTTGACGAATGAGCAGTTCTTC
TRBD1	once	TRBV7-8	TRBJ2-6	CASSHGGDRATGANVLTF	TGTGCCAGCAGCCATGGTGGGGACAGGGCAACTGGGGCCAACGTCCTGACTTTC
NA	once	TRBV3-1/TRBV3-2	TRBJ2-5	CASSQGTRQKTQYF	TGTGCCAGCAGCCAAGGTACTCGACAAAAGACCCAGTACTTC
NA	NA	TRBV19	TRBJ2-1	CASSPRARGEQFF	TGTGCCAGTAGTCCCCGCGCGAGGGGTGAGCAGTTCTTC
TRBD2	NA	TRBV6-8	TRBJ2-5	CASSFPLTSVETQYF	TGTGCCAGCAGTTTCCCCCTAACTAGCGTAGAGACCCAGTACTTC
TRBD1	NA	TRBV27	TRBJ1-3	CASSRSGTAGNTIYF	TGTGCCAGCAGTCGATCCGGGACAGCTGGAAACACCATATATTTT
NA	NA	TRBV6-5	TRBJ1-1	CASSPRYTEAFF	TGTGCCAGCAGCCCGCGGTATACTGAAGCTTTCTTT
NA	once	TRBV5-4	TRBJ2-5	CASSLVSAIQETQYF	TGTGCCAGCAGCTTGGTTAGCGCTATACAAGAGACCCAGTACTTC
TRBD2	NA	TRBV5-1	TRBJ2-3	CASSRTMGTSGGDTQYF	TGCGCCAGCAGCCGTACTATGGGGACTAGCGGGGGAGATACGCAGTATTTT
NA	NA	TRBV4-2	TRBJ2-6	CASSQELGFPSGANVLTF	TGTGCCAGCAGCCAAGAACTGGGGTTCCCATCTGGGGCCAACGTCCTGACTTTC
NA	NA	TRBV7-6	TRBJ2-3	CASSLDRVGTGTATDTQYF	TGTGCCAGCAGCTTAGACCGGGTAGGGACGGGCACCGCCACAGATACGCAGTATTTT
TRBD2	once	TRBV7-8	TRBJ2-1	CASSLRLAGGGEQFF	TGTGCCAGCAGCCTAAGACTAGCGGGAGGTGGGGAGCAGTTCTTC
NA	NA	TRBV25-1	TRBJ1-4	CASSEDTFEKLFF	TGTGCCAGCAGTGAAGACACCTTTGAAAAACTGTTTTTT
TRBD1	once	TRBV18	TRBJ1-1	CASSQYRGAGTEAFF	TGTGCCAGCTCACAGTACAGGGGGGCCGGGACTGAAGCTTTCTTT
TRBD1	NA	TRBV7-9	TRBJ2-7	CASSSLTGGKSYEQYF	TGTGCCAGCAGCTCCCTTACAGGGGGAAAGAGCTACGAGCAGTACTTC
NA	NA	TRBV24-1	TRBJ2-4	CATSDNRVQYF	TGTGCCACCAGTGACAACAGGGTTCAGTACTTC
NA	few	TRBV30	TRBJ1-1	CAWSGRAEAFF	TGTGCCTGGAGCGGGAGGGCTGAAGCTTTCTTT
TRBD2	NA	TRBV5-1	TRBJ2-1	CASSRTSGEQFF	TGCGCCAGCAGCCGAACTAGCGGTGAGCAGTTCTTC
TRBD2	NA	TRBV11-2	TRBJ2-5	CASSPWGGQETQYF	TGTGCCAGCAGCCCCTGGGGGGGGCAAGAGACCCAGTACTTC
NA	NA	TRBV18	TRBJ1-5	CASSPGGRSAAQHF	TGTGCCAGCTCACCGGGAGGACGGTCCGCGGCCCAGCATTTT
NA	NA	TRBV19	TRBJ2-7	CASSTPGRGDSYEQYF	TGTGCCAGTAGTACTCCCGGCAGGGGGGATTCCTACGAGCAGTACTTC